Described below is a single T cell receptor (beta chain) sequence and its context. These data originate in a study of shared clonotypes between healthy human individuals. This CDR3 is built from 15 residues. The germline CDR1 and CDR2 sequences are MNHEY and SVGAGI. The V gene lost 0 bases and the J gene lost 4 bases, with 10 bases spanning the gap. Adult Caucasians living in Nashville, Tennessee made up all of the donors. Genomic DNA (from each subset) was split evenly across several immunoSEQ plates. The replicate PCRs on unsorted PBMC were given about 320 ng DNA, which is 27,000 or so T cell genomes. Researchers sequenced unsorted PBMC DNA using ten immunoSEQ deep assay plates. The data were produced by immunoSEQ multiplex PCR, yet TCRdb's version contains in-frame clones alone and is incomplete. The table has about 480,000 clones, less than 85% seen once.

This TCR was sampled from a woman in her 40s in good health. Some clones in this sample may be carry-over from other donors' samples. This chain uses TRBV6-5 with TRBJ1-5, with D perhaps matching TRBD1 (5 bases). The sequenced sample consisted of PBMCs. The CDR3 nucleotides read TGTGCCAGCAGTTACTCGAGACAGACTAATCAGCCCCAGCATTTT. As protein: CASSYSRQTNQPQHF.